This TCR beta chain was identified during a study of control samples from healthy donors and cancer patients. Sequencing was performed with immunoSEQ multiplex PCR; in TCRdb, only in-frame clones are kept and a portion is missing. This sample has 30,000 to 40,000 clones, with 86% found just once. The CDR3 runs 15 residues. In germline, CDR1 is SGDLS, CDR2 YYNGEE. The V end lost 0 bases, the J end lost 2 bases, and 11 bases lay between the germline ends. Sequencing was carried out using PBMCs. The receptor was isolated from a woman aged 40 to 49 with lung cancer. V is TRBV9 and J is TRBJ1-2; D possibly corresponds to TRBD1 (6 bases). CDR3 residues: CASSVGTEMNYGYTF. DNA for the CDR3: TGTGCCAGCAGCGTAGGGACAGAGATGAACTATGGCTACACCTTC.